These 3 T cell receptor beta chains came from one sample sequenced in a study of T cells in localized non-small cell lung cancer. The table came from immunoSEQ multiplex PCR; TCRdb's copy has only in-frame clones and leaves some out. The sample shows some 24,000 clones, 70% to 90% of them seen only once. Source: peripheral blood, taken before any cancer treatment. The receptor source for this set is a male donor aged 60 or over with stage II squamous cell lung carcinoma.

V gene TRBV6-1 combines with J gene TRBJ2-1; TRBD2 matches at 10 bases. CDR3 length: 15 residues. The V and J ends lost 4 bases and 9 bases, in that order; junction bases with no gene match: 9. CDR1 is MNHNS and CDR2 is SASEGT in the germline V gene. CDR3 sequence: CASSAPAGGGIEQFF. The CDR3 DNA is TGTGCCAGCAGTGCCCCAGCGGGAGGGGGCATTGAGCAGTTCTTC.

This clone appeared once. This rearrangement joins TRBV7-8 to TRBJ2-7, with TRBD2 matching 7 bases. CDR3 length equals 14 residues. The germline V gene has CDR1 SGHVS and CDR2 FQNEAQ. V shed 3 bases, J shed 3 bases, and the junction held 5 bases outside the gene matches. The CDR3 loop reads CASSLGRAFYEQYF. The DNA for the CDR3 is TGTGCCAGCAGCTTGGGGAGGGCCTTCTACGAGCAGTACTTC.

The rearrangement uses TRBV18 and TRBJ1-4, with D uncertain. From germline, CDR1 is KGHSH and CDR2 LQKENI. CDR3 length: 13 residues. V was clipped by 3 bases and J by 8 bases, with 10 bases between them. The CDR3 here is CASSPELEEKLFF. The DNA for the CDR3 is TGTGCCAGCTCACCGGAACTTGAGGAAAAACTGTTTTTT.